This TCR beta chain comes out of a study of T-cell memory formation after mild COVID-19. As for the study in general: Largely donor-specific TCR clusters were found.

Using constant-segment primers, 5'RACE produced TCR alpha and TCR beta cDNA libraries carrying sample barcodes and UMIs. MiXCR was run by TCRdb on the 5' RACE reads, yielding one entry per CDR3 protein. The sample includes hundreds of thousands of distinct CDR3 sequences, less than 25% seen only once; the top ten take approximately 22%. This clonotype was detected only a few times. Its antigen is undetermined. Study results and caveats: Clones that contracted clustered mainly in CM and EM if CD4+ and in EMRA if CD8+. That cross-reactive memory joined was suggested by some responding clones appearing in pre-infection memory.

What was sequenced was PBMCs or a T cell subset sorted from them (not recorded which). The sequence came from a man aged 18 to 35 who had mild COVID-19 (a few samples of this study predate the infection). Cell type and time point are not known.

As DNA, the CDR3 is TGTGCCAGCAGCCGCCCTGGACAGGGGATCGGTGAGCAGTTCTTC. It translates to CASSRPGQGIGEQFF. The rearrangement links TRBV13 to TRBJ2-1; 9 nucleotides agree with TRBD1. Looked up from germline, CDR1 is PRHDT and CDR2 is FYEKMQ (reference sequence). J lost 9 bases, V lost 5 bases, and 11 bases had no gene match. The CDR3 spans 15 residues.